A single sample is the source of the 27 T cell receptor beta chains below, sequenced in a study of blood T cells in healthy people across ages. A second roughly 6 to 12 cycle PCR used barcoded and J-beta primers. TCRdb re-derived calls from the 5' RACE reads in MiXCR, one entry per CDR3 protein. Found here are about 620,000 distinct CDR3 sequences, roughly half of them singletons; the top ten hold 13%. The source material was blood. All receptors derive from a woman of 80 years or more in good health.

CDR3 sequence: CAGIPATEAFF. The CDR3 DNA reads as TGTGCCGGCATACCGGCTACTGAAGCTTTCTTT. The gene calls are TRBV6-1 and TRBJ1-1; D unclear. Deletions cut 11 bases from V and 5 bases from J, with 12 bases between. Germline V CDR1 and CDR2: MNHNS, SASEGT. This CDR3 has 11 amino acids.

This clonotype was picked up many times. This chain uses TRBV5-1 with TRBJ2-3; D ambiguous. V lost 5 bases to trimming and J lost 2 bases, with 9 bases between them. This CDR3 comprises 13 residues. Germline V gene sequence: CDR1 SGHRS, CDR2 YFSETQ. Here the CDR3 DNA reads TGCGCCAGCAGATCCGGAAACACAGATACGCAGTATTTT. Protein: CASRSGNTDTQYF.

In the case of this clonotype: A single base separates this from a much larger clone, so it may be a read error. J is TRBJ2-7 and V is TRBV29-1; the D gene is possibly TRBD1 (6 bases). Germline-derived CDR1 and CDR2 are SQVTM and ANQGSEA. The ends were cut back, 5 bases at V and 4 bases at J, with 18 bases in the middle. The CDR3 is made up of 14 amino acids. CDR3 nucleotides: TGCAGCGTTACTGAAGGGGGTTTGGGGTACGAGCAGTACTTC. It yields the protein CSVTEGGLGYEQYF.

Notes on this clonotype: One end of the junction is discordant with germline, which a read error may explain. The V call is TRBV7-2, the J call TRBJ2-1; D unresolved. The V gene's germline CDR1 is SGHTA and CDR2 FQGNSA. The CDR3 is made up of 15 amino acids. CDR3 in DNA: TGTGCCAGCAGCTCCGGGCCCAGCTCCTACAAGGAGCAGTTCTTC. This sequence encodes CASSSGPSSYKEQFF.

The rearrangement links TRBV30 to TRBJ2-3, with TRBD1 matching 10 bases. V shed 2 bases and J 6 bases; nucleotides not matched to a gene: 11. This CDR3 comprises 16 residues. Germline values: CDR1 GTSNPN, CDR2 SVGIG (reference sequence). Here the CDR3 DNA reads TGTGCCTGGAGTACACGGACAGGGGGAATGTGGGATACGCAGTATTTT. This sequence encodes CAWSTRTGGMWDTQYF.

The sample holds many counts of this clonotype. This sequence may be a read error, since a much larger clone differs from it by one base. V usage is TRBV12-3 or TRBV12-4 and J usage is TRBJ2-5; D may correspond to TRBD1 or TRBD2 (5 bases each). The CDR3 has 14 residues. Trimming cost V 8 bases and J 11 bases, with 24 bases left between them. The CDR3 here is CASRELGVYNEQYF. The CDR3 nucleotides read TGTGCCAGCCGAGAACTAGGGGTTTACAATGAGCAGTACTTC.

With respect to this clonotype: Possible read error: a much larger clone is one base away. The chain is built from TRBV29-1 and TRBJ2-1, with D uncertain. The CDR3 contains 10 residues. Germline assignment: CDR1 SQVTM and CDR2 ANQGSEA. V was clipped by 5 bases and J by 14 bases, with 13 bases between them. This CDR3 is CSVLYAVEFF. CDR3 DNA sequence: TGCAGCGTTCTGTACGCAGTCGAGTTCTTC.

As concerns this clonotype: This may be a read error: a much more frequent sequence differs by one nucleotide. J is TRBJ2-5 and V is TRBV12-3 or TRBV12-4; maybe TRBD2 (6 bases). CDR3 length equals 13 residues. V dropped 7 bases and J dropped 8 bases, with 17 bases sitting between them. CDR3 coding DNA: TGTGCCAGCAACCCCCGGGAGCAGGGTACCCAGTACTTC. Its translation: CASNPREQGTQYF.

As for this clonotype: A much larger clone sits a single nucleotide away, making a read error possible. V usage is TRBV5-1 and J usage is TRBJ2-1; 9 positions match TRBD2. The J call may not be correct, given that the DNA end is closer to TRBJ2-7. CDR1 and CDR2 from the germline V gene are SGHRS and YFSETQ. This CDR3 has 14 amino acids. The CDR3 loop reads CASSLAGLAREQYF. DNA for the CDR3: TGCGCCAGCAGCTTGGCGGGACTAGCAAGGGAGCAGTACTTC.

This clonotype was seen ten or more times. The chain carries TRBV5-1 and TRBJ1-1; possibly TRBD1 for D (6 bases). The CDR3 runs to 14 residues. CDR1 and CDR2 from the germline V gene are SGHRS and YFSETQ. V was shortened by 2 bases and J by 0 bases, with 8 bases between the two germline ends. CDR3 sequence reads: CASSFGTLNTEAFF. Here the CDR3 DNA reads TGCGCCAGCAGCTTCGGGACACTGAACACTGAAGCTTTCTTT.

The chain links TRBV2 to TRBJ1-6; no firm D call. Germline V gives CDR1 SNHLY, CDR2 FYNNEI. Trimming removed 7 bases at V and 9 bases at J, with 13 bases between. The CDR3 consists of 13 residues. The CDR3 nucleotides read TGTGCCAGCAACAGCGCGGCGGGTTCACCCCTCCACTTT. It is translated as CASNSAAGSPLHF.

Regarding this clonotype: A much larger clone lies one base from this, so it may be a read error. The genes are TRBV27 and TRBJ2-1; D not resolved. The CDR3 is made up of 11 amino acids. Per the germline V gene, CDR1 is MNHEY and CDR2 is SMNVEV (reference sequence). CDR3 region: CASAIYNERFF. The CDR3 DNA is TGTGCCAGCGCCATCTACAATGAGCGGTTCTTC.

This clonotype was seen a handful of times. CDR3 sequence: CAISEFGGGNTGELFF. The CDR3 DNA follows: TGTGCCATCAGTGAGTTTGGCGGGGGGAACACCGGGGAGCTGTTTTTT. The rearrangement uses TRBV10-3 and TRBJ2-2; 7 bases are shared with TRBD2. The CDR3 loop spans 16 amino acids. The trim removed 1 base at V and 1 base at J, leaving 3 bases unmatched. Per germline, CDR1 ENHRY and CDR2 SYGVKD.

The V call is TRBV14, the J call TRBJ2-5, with 7 bases matching TRBD2. Unmatched junction bases numbered 9, after V lost 0 bases and J lost 5 bases. Germline CDR1 SGHDN, CDR2 FVKESK. The CDR3 sequence is 16 residues long. The CDR3 loop reads CASSQERGTSSETQYF. In nucleotides, the CDR3 is TGTGCCAGCAGCCAAGAGCGGGGGACCTCCAGTGAGACCCAGTACTTC.

To note about this clonotype: A read error may explain this, as a much larger clone is one base away. The chain uses TRBV3-1 and TRBJ2-7; no clear D gene. This CDR3 is 13 amino acids long. Trimming removed 3 bases from V and 10 bases from J, with 16 bases in between. From germline, CDR1 is LGHDT and CDR2 YNNKEL (reference sequence). CDR3 sequence reads: CASSQGPGNSQYF. The CDR3 region has the DNA TGTGCCAGCAGCCAGGGCCCAGGAAACAGTCAGTACTTC.

The chain recombines TRBV7-2 with TRBJ1-6, with TRBD1 matching over 12 bases. V lost 1 base and J lost 9; bases outside the gene matches: 4. This CDR3 comprises 16 residues. The V gene's germline CDR1 is SGHTA and CDR2 FQGNSA. As DNA, the CDR3 is TGTGCCAGCAGCTTAGTGGGGACAGGGGGCACTTCACCCCTCCACTTT. Residues: CASSLVGTGGTSPLHF.

Notes on this clonotype: Given a much more abundant clone one base away, this may be a read error. This sequence joins TRBV3-1 and TRBJ2-4; 13 nucleotides match TRBD2. CDR1 is LGHDT, CDR2 YNNKEL, per germline (reference sequence). The CDR3 length is 19 residues. The trim removed 6 bases at V and 0 bases at J, leaving 11 bases unmatched. CDR3 coding DNA: TGTGCCAGCAGTCGGACTAGCGGGAGAAGGGAGGGAGCCAAAAACATTCAGTACTTC. This sequence encodes CASSRTSGRREGAKNIQYF. Together with reference TRBV3-1 and TRBJ2-4, the CDR3 gives the full variable domain: DTAVSQTPKYLVTQMGNDKSIKCEQNLGHDTMYWYKQDSKKFLKIMFSYNNKELIINETVPNRFSPKSPDKAHLNLHINSLELGDSAVYFCASSRTSGRREGAKNIQYFGAGTRLSVL.

This clonotype was seen many times. The chain joins TRBV29-1 to TRBJ2-1, with a weak D call TRBD2 (6 bases). V was trimmed by 7 bases and J by 9 bases, leaving 13 bases between them. There are 11 residues in the CDR3. The germline V gene has CDR1 SQVTM and CDR2 ANQGSEA. CDR3 sequence reads: CSAREPSEQFF. In DNA form, the CDR3 reads TGCAGCGCACGGGAGCCCAGTGAGCAGTTCTTC.

This sequence joins TRBV6-5 and TRBJ1-4; D unclear. This CDR3 region has 15 residues. Trimming removed 6 bases from V and 7 bases from J, with 18 bases in between. Germline-derived CDR1 and CDR2 are MNHEY and SVGAGI. CDR3 region: CASSPRLWVREKLFF. CDR3 coding DNA: TGTGCCAGCAGCCCCCGGCTATGGGTTCGTGAAAAACTGTTTTTT.

This clonotype appeared many times. This rearrangement joins TRBV6-5 to TRBJ1-2; 7 bases line up with TRBD1. The length of the CDR3 is 13 residues. V dropped 7 bases and J dropped 4; count of bases not matched to a gene: 6. Germline assignment: CDR1 MNHEY and CDR2 SVGAGI. For the CDR3, the DNA is TGTGCCAGCAAATTGACAGGGACCTATGGCTACACCTTC. The encoded protein is CASKLTGTYGYTF.

The table lists this clonotype with many counts. V usage is TRBV20-1 and J usage is TRBJ2-3, with 7 bases identical to TRBD1. There are 15 residues in the CDR3. CDR1 is DFQATT, CDR2 SNEGSKA, per germline (reference sequence). The V and J ends lost 6 bases and 8 bases, in that order; junction bases with no gene match: 17. DNA of the CDR3: TGCAGTGCCACGGGACAGACCCTCTCCCGGTTTACGCAGTATTTT. Translated: CSATGQTLSRFTQYF.

On this clonotype: A much larger clone differs by one base, so this may be a read error. The chain carries TRBV5-1 and TRBJ2-1; 8 bases agree with TRBD1. Germline V CDR1 and CDR2: SGHRS, YFSETQ. The CDR3 spans 16 residues. After removal of 3 bases from V and 6 bases from J, the junction contained 11 bases not matched to a gene. CDR3 DNA: TGCGCCAGCAGCTCGAGGACAGGGCCTACCGTCAATGAGCAGTTCTTC. Translating gives CASSSRTGPTVNEQFF.

This chain joins TRBV15 and TRBJ2-1; D perhaps matches TRBD2 (6 bases). The CDR3 has 14 residues. The germline CDR1 and CDR2 sequences are LNHNV and YYDKDF (reference sequence). Trimming removed 1 base at V and 12 bases at J, with 16 bases between. The CDR3 loop reads CATSRVAGRRLQFF. The CDR3 DNA reads TGTGCCACCAGCAGAGTTGCAGGGAGGCGATTGCAGTTCTTC.

This clonotype was recorded at least ten times. The rearrangement uses TRBV29-1 and TRBJ2-7; D is possibly TRBD2 (6 bases). CDR1 is SQVTM and CDR2 is ANQGSEA in the germline V gene. Trimming stripped 3 bases from V and 6 bases from J, with 15 bases between. The CDR3 covers 13 residues. The CDR3 coding sequence is TGCAGCGTTGACGGGGACTCCTCGCTCGAGCAGTACTTC. It specifies CSVDGDSSLEQYF.

This clonotype was counted only a few times. The J gene is TRBJ1-2, the V gene TRBV15, with 10 nucleotides matching TRBD1. This CDR3 is 14 amino acids long. Germline V gives CDR1 LNHNV, CDR2 YYDKDF (reference sequence). Trimming removed 4 bases from V and 8 bases from J; junction bases left unmatched: 7. CDR3 in DNA: TGTGCCACCAGCACCGACAGGGGGCCAGAGGGCTACACCTTC. It translates to CATSTDRGPEGYTF.

The chain uses TRBV25-1 and TRBJ2-1, with D unclear. CDR1 and CDR2 from the germline V gene are MGHDK and SYGVNS. Trimming left V 7 bases short and J 7 bases short, with 26 bases between. The CDR3 length is 17 residues. The CDR3 region is CASTPPGLVKTINEQFF. DNA for the CDR3: TGTGCCAGCACTCCTCCCGGGCTAGTTAAAACAATTAATGAGCAGTTCTTC. Full variable domain (missing parts from reference TRBV25-1 and TRBJ2-1): EADIYQTPRYLVIGTGKKITLECSQTMGHDKMYWYQQDPGMELHLIHYSYGVNSTEKGDLSSESTVSRIRTEHFPLTLESARPSHTSQYLCASTPPGLVKTINEQFFGPGTRLTVL.

The chain is built from TRBV6-5 and TRBJ2-1, with unresolved D. This CDR3 is 16 amino acids long. Germline CDR1 is MNHEY and CDR2 is SVGAGI. V lost 2 bases, J lost 0 bases, and 11 bases lay in between. The CDR3 region has the DNA TGTGCCAGCAGTTACCGCCAGTCGAGCTCCTACAATGAGCAGTTCTTC. Its protein product is CASSYRQSSSYNEQFF.